This T cell receptor (beta chain) appears in the sequencing data of a study of T cell repertoires in cytomegalovirus infection. About the study: CMV epitopes in the study were HLA-C-restricted (recently identified) and HLA-B-restricted (well studied). CMV infection together with matching HLA type was indicated by public TCR beta signatures.

The study, taken as a whole, reports: HLA-C-restricted, CMV-specific TCR beta clonotypes were dominant ex vivo. Frequencies of public TCR beta families were cumulated, and this identified carriers of CMV plus the relevant HLA.

MiXCR was run by TCRdb on the reads, yielding one entry per CDR3 protein. The sample lists about 83,000 distinct CDR3 sequences, under 55% occurring once. As for this clonotype: Its matching antigen is unknown.

Trimming shortened V by 7 bases and J by 5 bases, and 9 bases separated the two germline ends. The CDR3 is 12 residues long. Germline V gene sequence: CDR1 SGHVT, CDR2 SQSDAQ. This clonotype was obtained from a human donor in good health (CMV status not recorded). Some clones in this sample may be carry-over from other donors' samples. The starting material was CD8+ T cells from cultured PBMCs, obtained from culture after CMV antigen stimulation. The V and J genes are TRBV7-4 and TRBJ2-1; no clear D gene. The CDR3 bases are TGTGCCAGCACGGACCGGGACAATGAGCAGTTCTTC. Translation gives CASTDRDNEQFF.